The clone carrying this TCR beta chain was detected only a few times. This record comes from a study of T cells after yellow fever vaccination. The V end lost 5 bases, the J end lost 0 bases, and 8 bases lay between the germline ends. CDR3 length: 14 residues. TCRdb re-derived calls from the 5' RACE reads in MiXCR, one entry per CDR3 protein. This table has about 260,000 distinct CDR3 sequences, under 15% appearing once. The chain uses TRBV12-3 or TRBV12-4 and TRBJ1-5; D unresolved. This TCR derives from a young man who received the YFV17D yellow fever vaccine. Sequenced here: CD4+ T cells sorted from PBMCs, sampled 45 days after the yellow fever booster vaccination. The CDR3 sequence: CASSTAYSNQPQHF. The CDR3 nucleotides are TGTGCCAGCAGTACAGCTTATAGCAATCAGCCCCAGCATTTT.